This T cell receptor beta chain was identified during a study of CD8 T cells in ankylosing spondylitis. Notes on the study in general: There was a TCR beta motif, made of fewer than 10 highly homologous variants, that appeared characteristic of ankylosing spondylitis blood.

As to this clonotype: Its antigen is as yet unknown.

TCRdb passed the 5' RACE reads through MiXCR, listing each CDR3 protein once. The repertoire consists of under 450,000 distinct CDR3 sequences, with roughly 18% occurring once and the leading ten covering under 1.2%. There are 15 residues in the CDR3. V was shortened by 5 bases and J by 6 bases, with 18 bases between the two germline ends. Sequencing used blood, either unsorted or a sorted T cell fraction (not recorded which). The chain couples TRBV12-3 or TRBV12-4 to TRBJ2-3; possibly TRBD1 or TRBD2 for D (5 bases each). The origin of this receptor is a male donor with ankylosing spondylitis. CDR3 DNA: TGTGCCAGCAGTAATCGACAGTCCGAGGGGGATACGCAGTATTTT. This translates into CASSNRQSEGDTQYF.